This T cell receptor beta chain was recovered during a study of CD8+ T cells in alopecia areata listed by TCRdb under 2018. General notes on the study: The treated patients, all with moderate-to-severe alopecia areata, were enrolled in an open-label pilot trial of oral tofacitinib given at 5 to 10 mg twice daily. Tofacitinib was given for 6 to 18 months, followed by 6 months of follow-up off drug to assess delayed response and recurrence. Disease severity in treated patients was measured with the SALT score, which quantifies the percentage of affected scalp surface area. The study used high-throughput TCRbeta sequencing to examine T cell clonal expansion in alopecia areata, in both the C3H/HeJ mouse model and human patients. On the human side, TCRbeta sequencing was run on scalp tissue and on sorted CD4+ and CD8+ peripheral blood T cells from healthy controls and from alopecia areata patients with either patchy or totalis/universalis disease. Tofacitinib-treated patients had biopsies at baseline and at 4 and 24 weeks of treatment, with a later scalp biopsy in several patients. Scalp clonality was compared among normal scalp (n=4), patchy alopecia areata scalp (n=8), and alopecia totalis/universalis scalp (n=8). RNA came from the PAXgene miRNA kit for fixed scalp, the miRNeasy kit for PBMCs, and the RNeasy kit for mouse skin. TCRbeta CDR3 regions were amplified by immunoSEQ multiplex PCR with 35 Vbeta forward and 13 Jbeta reverse primers. Results and caveats for the whole study, not just this receptor: Because the treated cohort was small and had only one nonresponder, larger studies are needed to examine links between baseline CD8+ expansion and response. Unlike mouse skin, which is dominated by gammadelta T cells, normal human skin has resident alphabeta T cells that are also sequenced, and this complicates analysis of the scalp TCR repertoire. Compared with normal scalp, lesional scalp, particularly in alopecia totalis/universalis, had higher clonality and more expanded CD8+ clones, which suggests antigenic drive. During tofacitinib treatment, many expanded lesional clones stuck around in both scalp and blood, and this persistence may partly explain why relapse happens after treatment is stopped. Shared TCR sequences between patients were less evident than in mice, which may be partly attributable to HLA diversity in the patient population. Tofacitinib significantly lowered scalp clonality and the number of expanded CD8+ clones among the top 100 scalp clones.

Receptor libraries were prepared by the immunoSEQ multiplex PCR assay. RNA was extracted from all samples and reverse transcribed into cDNA as template for TCR sequencing. First-strand cDNA was synthesized using SuperScript III with a 2:1 mix of oligo-dT and random hexamers. A synthetic immune receptor repertoire was used to assess amplification bias, and residual bias was removed computationally. In the paper's pipeline: Raw reads were preprocessed to remove errors, and CDR3 was defined by IMGT conventions from the conserved cysteine to phenylalanine. Clonality was computed as 1 minus the Shannon entropy, with the entropy normalized by log2 of the number of productive unique TCRs. CD4 or CD8 identity of scalp clones was inferred by cross-referencing scalp TCRbeta sequences with sorted blood CD4 and CD8 repertoires. TCRdb stores this immuneACCESS table with in-frame sequences only. Part of the clones is absent; in the studies checked, under half of the shortfall reflects unresolved V genes, and no reason is known for the rest. D and trimming were read from the DNA, whereas the V and J calls and clone size are those reported in that table. The sample records under 350,000 clones, 58% of which are singletons. The top ten constitute around 1.7% of the sample.

Of note for this clone: Its antigen is currently not known. No quality values exist for individual bases; no much larger clone is one base distant.

The CDR3, from cysteine to phenylalanine, totals 13 residues. Only the CDR3 portion is preserved as DNA: 39 bases, with reading frame beginning at the first base. The germline V gene sets CDR1 to SQVTM and CDR2 to ANQGSEA. Ends trimmed: V by 4 bases, J by 3 bases; bases unmatched to a gene: 5. The time point label, read with the paper, signifies: around 26 weeks on oral tofacitinib. Sample treatment or condition, as interpreted from the label and publication: oral pan-JAK inhibitor, 5-10 mg twice daily. Peripheral blood and lesional scalp punch biopsies were obtained from patients with alopecia areata. After PBMCs were isolated by density centrifugation and stained for CD3, CD4 and CD8, a FACSAria was used to sort CD4+ and CD8+ T cells.

The sequence derives from a human donor with alopecia areata. Sequencing used CD4+ T cells sorted from blood, obtained at week 24, from a patient treated with tofacitinib. The rearranged chain carries TRBV29-1 and TRBJ1-1; 7 junctional bases match TRBD1. In nucleotide form, the sequence is TGCAGCGTTGGACAGGGTTGGGACACTGAAGCTTTCTTT. Its amino acids are CSVGQGWDTEAFF.